This T cell receptor beta chain came from a study of cytomegalovirus exposure and HLA in healthy donors listed by TCRdb under 2017. The study in broad terms: According to an earlier analysis of 550 to 700 of the donors, about 170 million T cells yielded 117 million unique TCR beta sequences and less than 300 Gb of sequence data. Around 320 gigabases of sequencing data and approximately 80 million unique TCR sequences were included in an early release covering over 600 HLA-typed donors. Of the roughly 400 genotyped donors, about 84% fell in the genetic ancestry cluster associated with self-reported Caucasian donors. The study aimed to test whether signatures of past pathogen exposure could be identified by cataloging public T cell receptors. The study used immunosequencing to profile the T cell repertoires of more than 650 subjects and linked those repertoires to cytomegalovirus serostatus. Along with the approximately 670-subject first cohort, a separate validation cohort of over a hundred different subjects was used. To predict cytomegalovirus infection status, the study brought together high-throughput TCR immunosequencing, statistical association of individual TCRs with disease status, and machine learning. In a later analysis, previously published TCR beta repertoires from about 670 donors were re-analyzed and high-resolution HLA genotyping was added so that TCR occurrence patterns could be studied. Rather than using new phenotypic data, the later analysis identified candidate immune exposures from TCR beta sequences and from how often those sequences occurred across donors. In an earlier analysis of about 590 of the donors, high-throughput TCR beta sequencing was used to judge whether each TCR beta V gene segment behaved as functional or pseudogenic. Donor age, sex, ethnicity and CMV serostatus were collected together with the repertoire data. In a later genetic analysis, genome-wide SNP genotypes for about 55% of the roughly 700 donors were used, and that subset was treated as a discovery cohort. Every repertoire in the discovery cohort had been generated on one and the same sequencing platform. Both class I and class II loci were covered by HLA typing, at four-digit resolution. Typing coverage varied by locus: roughly 629-640 donors for A, B, C, DRB1 and DQB1; under 550 for DQA1; around 570 for DPA1; approximately 490 for DPB1. About five DR-DQ haplotypes were handled as single units for association and clustering, since linkage in the cohort was strong. Across approximately 420 genotyped donors of the cohort, an average of approximately 200,000 unique TCR beta nucleotide sequences per donor were sequenced, and 15% to 20% of those sequences were non-productive.

What the work shows at the level of the full study, not this receptor alone: Because counts were too low, some 17 rarely observed V segments, including chromosome 9 orphons, were excluded from the earlier analysis of roughly 580 of the donors. Because HLA typing was missing for some donors at each locus, association tests included only the typed subset. A few of the identified cytomegalovirus-associated TCR beta chains were confirmed in vitro to be specific for cytomegalovirus antigens. Correlated functional status among segregating V segments might reflect linkage disequilibrium, but an unknown experimental factor could not be ruled out. The study listed 164 TCR beta chains as associated with cytomegalovirus. A further reported finding was that TCR beta sequences accurately predicted the HLA-A and HLA-B alleles for most subjects in the first cohort. The only immune exposure information available for the cohort was CMV serostatus. According to a later analysis, parvovirus B19, influenza, CMV and Epstein-Barr virus appeared linked to several top co-occurrence clusters. The 87-base-pair reads could not distinguish some IMGT-functional V segments, including TRBV6-2 and TRBV6-3, so those segments were excluded. Cytomegalovirus status was reported to be diagnosed by the classifier with high specificity and sensitivity in both the original and validation cohorts. A cluster of highly shared sequence variants was judged likely to represent a technical artifact of the sequencing pipeline. In a later analysis, TCR association rates were found to vary across HLA loci, with the most associated TCRs seen for DRB1 alleles and the fewest for HLA-C alleles. According to a later analysis, most CMV-associated TCR beta chains appeared to be HLA-restricted, and the HLA associations seemed to be driven largely by CMV exposure. Most TCR sequences were observed very rarely across donors, whereas some public TCRs were present in many individuals. An association between a missense DCLRE1C variant and V-gene and J-gene trimming of TCR beta chains was found in a later genetic analysis and replicated in an independent cohort. In a later analysis, more than 15,000 TCR beta sequences were associated with specific HLA alleles at a false discovery rate of 0.05. Compared with the approximately 670-donor mean, donors in an Asian-associated ancestry cluster had fewer N-insertions in productive TCRs, according to a later genetic analysis. In a later analysis, HLA-associated TCR beta chains were found to be more clonally expanded and to have lower generation probabilities than equally common non-associated chains. When HLA alleles, especially DR and DQ, strongly co-occurred, attributing TCR associations to individual alleles was difficult. Only TCR beta chains were sequenced in this cohort, and the absence of alpha or paired-chain data limited detectable features. The presence/absence analyses assumed that sequencing depth was roughly uniform across donors, and that assumption may not be true. An earlier analysis of around 540 of the donors showed that most TCR beta V segments appeared in productive rearrangements either about 90% or about 30% of the time, which broadly matched IMGT annotations. The authors suggested that the approach could potentially be generalized to other disease states and immunological phenotypes.

Cut back by 4 bases and 0 bases, the V and J ends lie 6 bases apart. The germline V gene encodes CDR1 SGHTA and CDR2 FQGTGA. Spanning cysteine to phenylalanine, the CDR3 consists of 13 amino acids. CDR3 DNA is the only sequence kept; it has 39 bases, read in frame from the first base. The cohort comprised 550 to 700 healthy bone marrow donors. All cohort members were sampled while nominally healthy, although unrecorded immune exposures were likely present. The donor tested CMV seropositive and was one of the 289 seropositive cohort members. Each donor provided a peripheral blood sample, and peripheral blood mononuclear cells were used for TCR beta sequencing. The Qiagen DNeasy Blood Extraction Kit was used to extract genomic DNA from the blood cell samples. Receptors were amplified or captured by the immunoSEQ multiplex PCR assay. For the multiplex PCR, a mixture combining 60 forward primers for TCR Vbeta segments and 13 reverse primers for TCR Jbeta segments was used. The CDR3 region of rearranged TCR beta genes was amplified from genomic DNA by a multiplex PCR assay. On the Illumina HiSeq System, the amplified TCR beta libraries were sequenced as 87-base-pair reads. On the authors' methods: A later analysis counted approximately 74 million unique TCR beta chains across the approximately 700 repertoires, and 10 million to 12 million of these chains were shared by at least two donors. Raw reads were error-corrected and collapsed into unique sequences by a nearest-neighbor algorithm in which closely related sequences were merged to remove PCR and sequencing errors. To assign V, D and J gene segments, CDR3 sequences were aligned to IMGT reference sequences. For a sequence to be retained, a match of at least six nucleotides to both a V gene segment and a J gene segment was required. A rearrangement counted as productive if the CDR3 had no stop codons and remained in frame with V and J, and every other rearrangement counted as non-productive. CDR3 was defined by IMGT convention, running from the second conserved V-encoded cysteine to the conserved J-encoded phenylalanine. The earlier analysis of roughly 590 of the donors excluded any sequence lacking an unambiguous match to a single V gene segment. An earlier analysis of a few hundred of the donors called V segments functional above 56.7% productive rearrangements and segregating when the between-donor standard deviation exceeded 5%. A statistical classification framework was built for diagnosing cytomegalovirus status from the catalog of TCR beta chain sequences. In a later analysis, TCR nucleotide sequences were compared against IMGT/GENE-DB human TR gene sequences so that V and J genes could be assigned. The TCRdist pipeline was used in a later analysis to assign CDR3 sequences and most-parsimonious VDJ recombination scenarios. In a later analysis, each TCR beta chain was defined by its CDR3 amino acid sequence together with its V-gene family, and reads without a unique V-gene family were excluded. In a later analysis, some 600 highly shared, low-generation-probability nucleotide sequences were removed to address suspected cross-contamination and a sequencing artifact. For each public chain, a later analysis derived a clonal expansion index from normalized ranks of inferred template counts within each repertoire. Generation probabilities in a later analysis came from a VDJ recombination model fitted to out-of-frame rearrangements, and those results were checked against IGoR. A later analysis scored TCR-TCR, TCR-HLA and TCR-CMV co-occurrence with hypergeometric tests, applying a repertoire-size bias correction to TCR pairs. False discovery rates were estimated in a later analysis by permuting HLA or CMV assignments 20 times. In a later analysis, co-occurring TCRs were grouped using DBSCAN, and TCRdist sequence similarity was added for clustering within HLA-allele-positive subsets. Co-occurrence clustering excluded repertoires with fewer than 30,000 or more than 120,000 public chains, plus five with anomalous nucleotide sharing. The clones in this table, taken by TCRdb from immuneACCESS, are in-frame only. Not every clone is retained; where verified, under half of the shortfall comes from an unresolved V gene, and the cause of the rest is unknown. V, J and clone size are those of that table, while D and trimming were read from the DNA. The sample includes about 130,000 clones, with roughly two thirds observed a single time. The ten largest clones add up to 1.6% of the sample.

In regard to this clone: The antigen it recognizes is unknown. Base quality data are lacking; no much larger clone is found one base away.

Sequencing was performed on PBMCs. The V gene is TRBV7-3 and the J gene is TRBJ1-1; a tentative D match to TRBD1 spans 5 bases. The sequence was collected from a man aged 25-40 years in good health and CMV-seropositive. The CDR3 here reads CASSSTVNTEAFF. The nucleotides are TGTGCCAGCAGCTCGACAGTGAACACTGAAGCTTTCTTT. With all but the CDR3 taken from the reference TRBV7-3 and TRBJ1-1 genes, the full variable domain is: GAGVSQTPSNKVTEKGKYVELRCDPISGHTALYWYRQSLGQGPEFLIYFQGTGAADDSGLPNDRFFAVRPEGSVSTLKIQRTERGDSAVYLCASSSTVNTEAFFGQGTRLTVV.